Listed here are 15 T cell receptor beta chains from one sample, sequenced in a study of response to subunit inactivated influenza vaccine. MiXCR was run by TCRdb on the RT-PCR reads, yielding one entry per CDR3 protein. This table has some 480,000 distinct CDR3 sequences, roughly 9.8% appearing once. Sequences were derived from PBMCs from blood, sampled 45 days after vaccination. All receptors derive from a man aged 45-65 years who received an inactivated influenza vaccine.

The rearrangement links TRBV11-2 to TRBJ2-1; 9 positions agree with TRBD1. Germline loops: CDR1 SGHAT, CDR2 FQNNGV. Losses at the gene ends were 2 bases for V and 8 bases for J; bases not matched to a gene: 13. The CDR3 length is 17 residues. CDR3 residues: CASSLTDRGSGVYEQFF. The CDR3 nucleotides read TGTGCCAGCAGCTTAACGGACAGGGGCAGCGGGGTTTATGAGCAGTTCTTC.

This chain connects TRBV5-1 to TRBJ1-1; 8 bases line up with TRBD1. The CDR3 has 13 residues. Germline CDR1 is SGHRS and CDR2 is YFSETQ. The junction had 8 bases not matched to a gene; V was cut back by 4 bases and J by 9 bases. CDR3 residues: CASSPGQGSQAFF. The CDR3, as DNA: TGCGCCAGCAGCCCCGGACAGGGCTCCCAAGCTTTCTTT.

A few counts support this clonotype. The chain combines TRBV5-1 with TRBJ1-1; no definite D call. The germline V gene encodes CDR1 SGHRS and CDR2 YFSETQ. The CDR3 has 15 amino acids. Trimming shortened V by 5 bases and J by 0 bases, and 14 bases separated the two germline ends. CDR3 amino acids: CASRSGVDMNTEAFF. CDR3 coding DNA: TGCGCCAGCAGGTCCGGGGTCGACATGAACACTGAAGCTTTCTTT. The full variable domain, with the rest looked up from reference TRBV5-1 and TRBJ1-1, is KAGVTQTPRYLIKTRGQQVTLSCSPISGHRSVSWYQQTPGQGLQFLFEYFSETQRNKGNFPGRFSGRQFSNSRSEMNVSTLELGDSALYLCASRSGVDMNTEAFFGQGTRLTVV.

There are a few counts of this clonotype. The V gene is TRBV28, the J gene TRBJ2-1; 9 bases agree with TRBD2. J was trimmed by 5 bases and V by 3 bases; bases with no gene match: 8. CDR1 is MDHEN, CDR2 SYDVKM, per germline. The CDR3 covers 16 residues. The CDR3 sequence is CASSFLTSGYNNEQFF. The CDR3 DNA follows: TGTGCCAGCAGTTTCTTGACTAGCGGTTATAACAATGAGCAGTTCTTC.

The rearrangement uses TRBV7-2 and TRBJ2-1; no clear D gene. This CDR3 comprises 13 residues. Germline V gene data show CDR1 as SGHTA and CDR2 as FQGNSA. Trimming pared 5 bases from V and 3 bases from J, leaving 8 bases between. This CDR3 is CASSEPVYNEQFF. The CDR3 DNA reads TGTGCCAGCAGCGAACCGGTCTACAATGAGCAGTTCTTC.

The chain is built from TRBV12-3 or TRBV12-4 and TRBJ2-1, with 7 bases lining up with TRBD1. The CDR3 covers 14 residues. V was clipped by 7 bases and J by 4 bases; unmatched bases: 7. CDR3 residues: CASTWDSPYNEQFF. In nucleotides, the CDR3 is TGTGCCAGCACCTGGGACAGCCCGTACAATGAGCAGTTCTTC.

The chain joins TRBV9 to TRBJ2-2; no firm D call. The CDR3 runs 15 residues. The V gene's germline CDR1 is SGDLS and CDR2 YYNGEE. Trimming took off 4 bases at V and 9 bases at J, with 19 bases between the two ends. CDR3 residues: CASSPQQSVRRELFF. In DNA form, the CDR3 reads TGTGCCAGCAGCCCCCAGCAATCGGTCAGGCGGGAGCTGTTTTTT.

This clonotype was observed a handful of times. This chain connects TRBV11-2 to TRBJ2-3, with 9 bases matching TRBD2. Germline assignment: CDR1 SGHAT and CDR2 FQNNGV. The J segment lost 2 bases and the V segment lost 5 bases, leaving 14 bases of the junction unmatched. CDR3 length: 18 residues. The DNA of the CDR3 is TGTGCCAGCAGCGTACCTAGCGGGATTCCTTTGTACACAGATACGCAGTATTTT. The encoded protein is CASSVPSGIPLYTDTQYF.

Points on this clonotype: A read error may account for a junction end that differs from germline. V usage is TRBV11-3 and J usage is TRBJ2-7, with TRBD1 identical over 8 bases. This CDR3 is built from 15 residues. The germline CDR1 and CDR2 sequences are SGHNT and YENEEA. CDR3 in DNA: TGTGCCAGCAGCGTAGATGGGACAGGAGGTTACGAGCAGTACTTC. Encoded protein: CASSVDGTGGYEQYF.

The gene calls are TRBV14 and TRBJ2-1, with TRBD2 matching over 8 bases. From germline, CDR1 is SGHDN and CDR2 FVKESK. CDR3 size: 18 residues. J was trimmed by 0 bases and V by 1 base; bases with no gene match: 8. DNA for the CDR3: TGTGCCAGCAGCCAAGGTTGGGCTAGCGGGCCCTCCTACAATGAGCAGTTCTTC. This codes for CASSQGWASGPSYNEQFF.

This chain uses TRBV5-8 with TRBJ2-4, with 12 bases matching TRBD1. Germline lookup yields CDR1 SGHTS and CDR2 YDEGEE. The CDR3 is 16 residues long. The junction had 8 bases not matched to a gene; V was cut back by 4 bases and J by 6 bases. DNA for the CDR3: TGTGCCAGCAGCAGCGGGACAGGGGGCGTTGGAAACATTCAGTACTTC. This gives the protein CASSSGTGGVGNIQYF.

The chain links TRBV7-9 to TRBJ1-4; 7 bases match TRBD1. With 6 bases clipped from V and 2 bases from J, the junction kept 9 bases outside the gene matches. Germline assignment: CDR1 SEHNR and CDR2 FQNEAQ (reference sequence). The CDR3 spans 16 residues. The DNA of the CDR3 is TGTGCCAGCAGTTCCAGCGGAGGGGGCACTAATGAAAAACTGTTTTTT. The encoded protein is CASSSSGGGTNEKLFF.

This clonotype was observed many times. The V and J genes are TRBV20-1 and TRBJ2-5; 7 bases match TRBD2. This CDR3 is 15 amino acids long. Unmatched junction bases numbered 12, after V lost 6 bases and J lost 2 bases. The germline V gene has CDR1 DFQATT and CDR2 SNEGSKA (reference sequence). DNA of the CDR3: TGCAGTGCCCTAGCGGCGGACGGGCTTCAAGAGACCCAGTACTTC. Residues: CSALAADGLQETQYF.

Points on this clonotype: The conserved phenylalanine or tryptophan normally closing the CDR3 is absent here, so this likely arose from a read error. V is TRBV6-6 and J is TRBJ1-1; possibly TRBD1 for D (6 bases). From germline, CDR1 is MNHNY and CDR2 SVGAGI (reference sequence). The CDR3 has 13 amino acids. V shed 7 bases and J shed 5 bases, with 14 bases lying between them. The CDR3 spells CASTPRGFTEAFL. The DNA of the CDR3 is TGTGCCAGCACTCCCAGGGGATTTACTGAAGCTTTCTTG.

The CDR3 reads CASSRQEYSTDTQYF. The CDR3 DNA sequence: TGTGCCAGCAGTCGTCAGGAGTATAGCACAGATACGCAGTATTTT. This sequence joins TRBV6-1 and TRBJ2-3; the D is unclear. Trimming cost V 5 bases and J 0 bases, with 12 bases left between them. CDR3 size: 15 residues. The germline V gene has CDR1 MNHNS and CDR2 SASEGT.